One and the same sample provided the 23 T cell receptor beta chains below, sequenced in a study of blood T cell repertoires in COVID-19. TCRdb's table, derived via immunoSEQ multiplex PCR, lists solely in-frame clones and lacks some. The sample has more than 150,000 clones, around 87% seen once. The sample was peripheral blood. These receptors all come from a man between 18 and 35 years old with acute or convalescent COVID-19.

The chain links TRBV30 to TRBJ1-1; no reliable D call. CDR3 size: 13 residues. Germline V gene lookup returns CDR1 GTSNPN and CDR2 SVGIG (reference sequence). The ends were cut back, 1 base at V and 0 bases at J, with 6 bases in the middle. The CDR3 sequence: CAWSGQMNTEAFF. CDR3 DNA sequence: TGTGCCTGGAGTGGGCAAATGAACACTGAAGCTTTCTTT. The whole variable domain, filled in from reference TRBV30 and TRBJ1-1, reads SQTIHQWPATLVQPVGSPLSLECTVEGTSNPNLYWYRQAAGRGLQLLFYSVGIGQISSEVPQNLSASRPQDRQFILSSKKLLLSDSGFYLCAWSGQMNTEAFFGQGTRLTVV.

The chain links TRBV6-5 to TRBJ1-1; 7 bases align to TRBD1. The CDR3 totals 15 residues. Germline V CDR1 and CDR2: MNHEY, SVGAGI. The V gene end was trimmed by 0 bases and the J gene end by 0 bases; junction bases not matched to a gene: 1. The CDR3 nucleotides are TGTGCCAGCAGTTACTCAGGGACAGTGAACACTGAAGCTTTCTTT. It is translated as CASSYSGTVNTEAFF.

A few counts support this clone. V usage is TRBV29-1 and J usage is TRBJ2-2, with a tentative D call TRBD1 (7 bases). The CDR3 is 12 residues long. The V end lost 7 bases, the J end lost 4 bases, and 10 bases lay between the germline ends. Germline V CDR1 and CDR2: SQVTM, ANQGSEA. CDR3 amino acids: CSGGDSTGELFF. In nucleotides, the CDR3 is TGCAGCGGGGGGGACAGCACCGGGGAGCTGTTTTTT.

This clone was seen a single time. This chain links TRBV19 with TRBJ1-5, with D unclear. The ends were cut back, 7 bases at V and 2 bases at J, with 6 bases in the middle. The CDR3 totals 12 residues. Germline V gene lookup returns CDR1 LNHDA and CDR2 SQIVND (reference sequence). The CDR3 spells CASMLGNQPQHF. The CDR3, as DNA: TGTGCCAGTATGCTAGGCAATCAGCCCCAGCATTTT.

The J gene is TRBJ1-1, the V gene TRBV6-5; maybe TRBD1 (5 bases). With 3 bases removed from V and 0 bases from J, the gap between germline ends came to 11 bases. CDR1 is MNHEY and CDR2 is SVGAGI in the germline V gene. The CDR3 loop spans 15 amino acids. CDR3 nucleotide sequence: TGTGCCAGCAGTTATTCCCGGACACTGAACACTGAAGCTTTCTTT. Protein: CASSYSRTLNTEAFF.

The chain couples TRBV4-1 to TRBJ2-1; 8 bases agree with TRBD1. V was pared by 3 bases and J by 1 base, with 5 bases of the junction left unmatched. The germline CDR1 and CDR2 sequences are MGHRA and YSYEKL. The CDR3 is 16 residues long. CDR3 sequence reads: CASSHRTGTSYNEQFF. CDR3 DNA sequence: TGCGCCAGCAGCCACAGGACAGGGACTTCCTACAATGAGCAGTTCTTC.

The chain employs TRBV6-2 or TRBV6-3 and TRBJ2-7; perhaps TRBD1 as D (6 bases). V was cut by 2 bases and J by 1 base, with 12 bases left in between. From germline, CDR1 is MNHEY and CDR2 SVGEGT. The CDR3 runs to 15 residues. The CDR3 loop is CASSYRDTKSYEQYF. The CDR3, as DNA: TGTGCCAGCAGTTACCGGGACACTAAATCCTACGAGCAGTACTTC.

The V gene is TRBV5-6, the J gene TRBJ1-2, with TRBD1 identical over 8 bases. The germline V gene encodes CDR1 SGHDT and CDR2 YYEEEE. There are 15 residues in the CDR3. After removal of 4 bases from V and 7 bases from J, the junction contained 12 bases not matched to a gene. DNA for the CDR3: TGTGCCAGCAGCCCACCTCGGACAGGGACGCTTGGCTACACCTTC. Protein sequence: CASSPPRTGTLGYTF.

The CDR3 region is CASSRDRGGNQPQHF. The CDR3 bases are TGTGCCAGTAGCAGGGACAGGGGGGGCAATCAGCCCCAGCATTTT. The V and J genes are TRBV19 and TRBJ1-5; 11 nucleotides agree with TRBD1. Germline CDR1 and CDR2: LNHDA and SQIVND (reference sequence). CDR3 length: 15 residues. J lost 2 bases, V lost 6 bases, and 3 bases had no gene match.

The rearrangement links TRBV11-1 to TRBJ1-2; D is perhaps TRBD1 (5 bases). This CDR3 has 14 amino acids. Trimming removed 0 bases at V and 7 bases at J, with 12 bases between. Germline CDR1 reads SGHAT; CDR2 reads FQDESV (reference sequence). The CDR3 loop is CASSLAGDSPGYTF. In DNA, the CDR3 is TGTGCCAGCAGCTTAGCCGGGGACTCTCCTGGCTACACCTTC. Full variable domain (missing parts from reference TRBV11-1 and TRBJ1-2): EAEVAQSPRYKITEKSQAVAFWCDPISGHATLYWYRQILGQGPELLVQFQDESVVDDSQLPKDRFSAERLKGVDSTLKIQPAELGDSAMYLCASSLAGDSPGYTFGSGTRLTVV.

The gene calls are TRBV10-1 and TRBJ2-6, with D possibly being TRBD1 (5 bases). CDR3 size: 15 residues. Germline CDR1 and CDR2: WNHNN and SYGVQD (reference sequence). V was trimmed by 1 base and J by 4 bases, leaving 8 bases between them. This chain's CDR3 is CASSEWGSGANVLTF. The CDR3 coding sequence is TGCGCCAGCAGTGAGTGGGGCTCCGGGGCCAACGTCCTGACTTTC.

This chain links TRBV4-2 with TRBJ1-2; no firm D call. Germline V gene data show CDR1 as LGHNA and CDR2 as YNFKEQ. The CDR3 spans 15 residues. V was trimmed by 1 base and J by 3 bases, leaving 12 bases between them. For the CDR3, the DNA is TGTGCCAGCAGCCAAGTCCAAGCCGCGGACTATGGCTACACCTTC. It codes for CASSQVQAADYGYTF.

V usage is TRBV7-9 and J usage is TRBJ2-5; D might be TRBD1 (5 bases). V gave up 7 bases and J gave up 5 bases, with 17 bases separating them. CDR1 is SEHNR, CDR2 FQNEAQ, per germline (reference sequence). The CDR3 is 14 residues long. The DNA of the CDR3 is TGTGCCAGCACCAGCTTTGGGGCTCAGGAGACCCAGTACTTC. Its translation: CASTSFGAQETQYF.

The chain uses TRBV12-3 or TRBV12-4 and TRBJ2-1, with 7 positions matching TRBD1. The CDR3 is 13 residues long. The V and J ends lost 5 bases and 6 bases, in that order; junction bases with no gene match: 4. The DNA of the CDR3 is TGTGCCAGCAGTGGAACAGGGGCCAATGAGCAGTTCTTC. It specifies CASSGTGANEQFF.

V and J are TRBV28 and TRBJ2-1; 8 nucleotides match TRBD2. The V gene's germline CDR1 is MDHEN and CDR2 SYDVKM. V gave up 3 bases and J gave up 7 bases; unmatched junction bases: 5. The CDR3 runs to 14 residues. The CDR3 region is CASSFTGGLNEQFF. The CDR3 coding sequence is TGTGCCAGCAGTTTTACGGGGGGGCTAAATGAGCAGTTCTTC. The entire variable domain, with the rest obtained from reference TRBV28 and TRBJ2-1, is as follows: DVKVTQSSRYLVKRTGEKVFLECVQDMDHENMFWYRQDPGLGLRLIYFSYDVKMKEKGDIPEGYSVSREKKERFSLILESASTNQTSMYLCASSFTGGLNEQFFGPGTRLTVL.

This clone was seen at least ten times. The CDR3 nucleotides are TGTGCCTGGACAGCTAACTATGGCTACACCTTC. It translates to CAWTANYGYTF. The V call is TRBV30, the J call TRBJ1-2; D unclear. This CDR3 has 11 amino acids. Trimming took off 4 bases at V and 0 bases at J, with 3 bases between the two ends. Germline values: CDR1 GTSNPN, CDR2 SVGIG (reference sequence).

This chain links TRBV7-8 with TRBJ2-1, with 8 bases matching TRBD2. In germline, CDR1 is SGHVS, CDR2 FQNEAQ. The V segment lost 4 bases and the J segment 2 bases; nucleotides outside the gene matches: 13. The CDR3 spans 18 residues. The CDR3: CASSSQTSGGRAYNEQFF. For the CDR3, the DNA is TGTGCCAGCAGCTCACAAACTAGCGGCGGAAGGGCCTACAATGAGCAGTTCTTC. The full variable domain, in which reference TRBV7-8 and TRBJ2-1 provide the parts outside the CDR3, is GAGVSQSPRYKVAKRGQDVALRCDPISGHVSLFWYQQALGQGPEFLTYFQNEAQLDKSGLPSDRFFAERPEGSVSTLKIQRTQQEDSAVYLCASSSQTSGGRAYNEQFFGPGTRLTVL.

Note on this clone: One end of the junction fails to match germline, which may point to a read error. The chain uses TRBV30 and TRBJ1-1, with 8 bases lining up with TRBD1. Germline CDR1 reads GTSNPN; CDR2 reads SVGIG (reference sequence). This CDR3 has 15 amino acids. CDR3 nucleotides: TGTGCCCGGAGGGCAGGGGGCTCTACGGACACTGAAGCTTTCTTT. Translated, it gives CARRAGGSTDTEAFF.

This clone was picked up one time. The V gene is TRBV29-1, the J gene TRBJ1-1; 7 bases fit TRBD1. Germline V lookup: CDR1 SQVTM, CDR2 ANQGSEA. The V segment lost 7 bases and the J segment 0 bases; nucleotides outside the gene matches: 14. This CDR3 has 16 amino acids. CDR3 coding DNA: TGCAGCGGCGATGGGGTAACAGGGGTTATGAACACTGAAGCTTTCTTT. Protein product: CSGDGVTGVMNTEAFF. Supplemented by reference TRBV29-1 and TRBJ1-1, the full variable domain reads SAVISQKPSRDICQRGTSLTIQCQVDSQVTMMFWYRQQPGQSLTLIATANQGSEATYESGFVIDKFPISRPNLTFSTLTVSNMSPEDSSIYLCSGDGVTGVMNTEAFFGQGTRLTVV.

The V gene is TRBV9, the J gene TRBJ2-3; no definite D call. The CDR3 consists of 15 residues. CDR1 and CDR2 (germline): SGDLS, YYNGEE. The V end was cut by 4 bases, the J end by 2 bases, with 14 bases between. The CDR3 reads CASSNAGGLTDTQYF. Written as DNA, the CDR3 is TGTGCCAGCAGCAACGCTGGCGGTCTCACAGATACGCAGTATTTT.

This clone was picked up one time. J is TRBJ2-1 and V is TRBV27; possibly TRBD2 for D (5 bases). Germline lookup yields CDR1 MNHEY and CDR2 SMNVEV (reference sequence). The CDR3 runs 17 residues. V was clipped by 5 bases and J by 0 bases, with 17 bases between them. The CDR3 is CASSPRTSTRSYNEQFF. The CDR3 DNA sequence: TGTGCCAGCAGTCCCCGGACTTCCACCCGCTCCTACAATGAGCAGTTCTTC.

The chain carries TRBV29-1 and TRBJ2-1, with D unresolved. From germline, CDR1 is SQVTM and CDR2 ANQGSEA. Trimming stripped 5 bases from V and 3 bases from J, with 8 bases between. This CDR3 spans 12 amino acids. In nucleotides, the CDR3 is TGCAGCGTTCAGGTGAACTACAATGAGCAGTTCTTC. Its translation is CSVQVNYNEQFF.

The chain carries TRBV29-1 and TRBJ1-2; D not resolved. The V end was cut by 3 bases, the J end by 1 base, with 3 bases between. Per the germline V gene, CDR1 is SQVTM and CDR2 is ANQGSEA. The CDR3 is 11 residues long. The DNA of the CDR3 is TGCAGCGTTGACCGTAACTATGGCTACACCTTC. Residues: CSVDRNYGYTF.